Below, 8 T cell receptor beta chains from the same sample are listed, as sequenced in a study of blood T cells in healthy people across ages. Primed by a sample-barcoded 5' primer and a J-beta primer mix, a second PCR proceeded for 7 to 11 cycles. In TCRdb, the 5' RACE reads were re-called with MiXCR into one record per CDR3 protein. In the table there are about 780,000 distinct CDR3 sequences, 20% to 30% of which are singletons. Separately, the same data were catalogued under a study of T cells of mothers and their children.

The sequenced sample consisted of blood. The source is a boy under 18 in good health.

This clonotype has just a few counts. At one of its ends the junction is not consistent with the germline gene, which may arise from a read error. The chain joins TRBV5-6 to TRBJ1-5; D gene unclear. The germline V gene has CDR1 SGHDT and CDR2 YYEEEE. There are 13 residues in the CDR3. CDR3 region: CAGSLGPNQPQHF. In DNA form, the CDR3 reads TGTGCCGGCAGCCTTGGACCCAATCAGCCCCAGCATTTT.

The chain links TRBV2 to TRBJ2-1; D uncertain. The CDR3 totals 14 residues. The germline V gene encodes CDR1 SNHLY and CDR2 FYNNEI. Trimming cost V 4 bases and J 6 bases, with 13 bases left between them. CDR3 nucleotide sequence: TGTGCCAGCAGTGTGGAACAACCGGGCAATGAGCAGTTCTTC. It encodes CASSVEQPGNEQFF.

Points on this clonotype: It may be a read error: a sequence one base away is much more abundant. The chain employs TRBV3-1 and TRBJ2-1; D is perhaps TRBD2 (5 bases). The V end was cut by 1 base, the J end by 0 bases, with 7 bases between. The V gene's germline CDR1 is LGHDT and CDR2 YNNKEL (reference sequence). The CDR3 spans 15 residues. CDR3 residues: CASSQAGSSYNEQFF. CDR3 DNA sequence: TGTGCCAGCAGCCAAGCGGGGAGCTCCTACAATGAGCAGTTCTTC.

This clonotype was picked up a small number of times. The chain joins TRBV20-1 to TRBJ2-1; 9 nucleotides match TRBD1. Germline V gene sequence: CDR1 DFQATT, CDR2 SNEGSKA (reference sequence). J lost 8 bases, V lost 5 bases, and 7 bases had no gene match. The CDR3 extends over 13 amino acids. CDR3 sequence (DNA): TGCAGTGCTGCACCTGACAGGGGGGATGAGCAGTTCTTC. As protein: CSAAPDRGDEQFF.

The rearrangement links TRBV28 to TRBJ2-1; D not resolved. This CDR3 is 12 amino acids long. V lost 6 bases and J 7 bases, leaving 10 bases between the germline ends. The V gene's germline CDR1 is MDHEN and CDR2 SYDVKM. This CDR3 is CASSLPSNEQFF. The CDR3 nucleotides are TGTGCCAGCAGCCTTCCTAGTAATGAGCAGTTCTTC.

The V and J genes are TRBV27 and TRBJ1-6; 9 bases match TRBD1. CDR3 length: 16 amino acids. Germline CDR1 and CDR2: MNHEY and SMNVEV (reference sequence). V lost 6 bases to trimming and J lost 4 bases; unmatched junction nucleotides: 7. The CDR3 DNA follows: TGTGCCAGCAGCACCACAGGGGGCTTTTATAATTCACCCCTCCACTTT. It encodes CASSTTGGFYNSPLHF.

V usage is TRBV7-3 and J usage is TRBJ2-5, with a possible D match to TRBD2 (7 bases). The CDR3 loop spans 15 amino acids. Germline V gives CDR1 SGHTA, CDR2 FQGTGA. V was shortened by 1 base and J by 1 base, with 10 bases between the two germline ends. In nucleotides, the CDR3 is TGTGCCAGCAGCTTAAGGCGGGGGCCCCAAGAGACCCAGTACTTC. Its protein product is CASSLRRGPQETQYF. Looking up the rest from reference TRBV7-3 and TRBJ2-5 gives the full variable domain: GAGVSQTPSNKVTEKGKYVELRCDPISGHTALYWYRQSLGQGPEFLIYFQGTGAADDSGLPNDRFFAVRPEGSVSTLKIQRTERGDSAVYLCASSLRRGPQETQYFGPGTRLLVL.

The chain recombines TRBV7-6 with TRBJ2-3; D gene unclear. There are 14 residues in the CDR3. The V end was cut by 5 bases, the J end by 3 bases, with 12 bases between. In germline, CDR1 is SGHVS, CDR2 FNYEAQ. The CDR3: CASSLRHMTDTQYF. Written as DNA, the CDR3 is TGTGCCAGCAGCCTCCGGCACATGACAGATACGCAGTATTTT.